Included here is one TCR beta chain sequence, with context. The CDR3 runs 15 residues. The V gene's germline CDR1 is SGHTS and CDR2 YDEGEE. V shed 0 bases, J shed 8 bases, and the junction held 10 bases outside the gene matches. The sample originates from a study of blood T cell repertoires in COVID-19. Sequencing used immunoSEQ multiplex PCR; TCRdb keeps in-frame clones, though not all of them. The sample has 150,000 to 200,000 clones; 81% are singletons. This receptor was identified in a woman in her forties with COVID-19, enrolled during active disease. The chain employs TRBV5-8 and TRBJ1-2, with 7 nucleotides matching TRBD1. The sample taken for sequencing was peripheral blood. CDR3 DNA sequence: TGTGCCAGCAGCTTGGACCTAGGGGGCGGAAAGGGCTACACCTTC. Translation gives CASSLDLGGGKGYTF. The full variable domain, its missing parts supplied by reference TRBV5-8 and TRBJ1-2, is EAGVTQSPTHLIKTRGQQATLRCSPISGHTSVYWYQQALGLGLQFLLWYDEGEERNRGNFPPRFSGRQFPNYSSELNVNALELEDSALYLCASSLDLGGGKGYTFGSGTRLTVV.